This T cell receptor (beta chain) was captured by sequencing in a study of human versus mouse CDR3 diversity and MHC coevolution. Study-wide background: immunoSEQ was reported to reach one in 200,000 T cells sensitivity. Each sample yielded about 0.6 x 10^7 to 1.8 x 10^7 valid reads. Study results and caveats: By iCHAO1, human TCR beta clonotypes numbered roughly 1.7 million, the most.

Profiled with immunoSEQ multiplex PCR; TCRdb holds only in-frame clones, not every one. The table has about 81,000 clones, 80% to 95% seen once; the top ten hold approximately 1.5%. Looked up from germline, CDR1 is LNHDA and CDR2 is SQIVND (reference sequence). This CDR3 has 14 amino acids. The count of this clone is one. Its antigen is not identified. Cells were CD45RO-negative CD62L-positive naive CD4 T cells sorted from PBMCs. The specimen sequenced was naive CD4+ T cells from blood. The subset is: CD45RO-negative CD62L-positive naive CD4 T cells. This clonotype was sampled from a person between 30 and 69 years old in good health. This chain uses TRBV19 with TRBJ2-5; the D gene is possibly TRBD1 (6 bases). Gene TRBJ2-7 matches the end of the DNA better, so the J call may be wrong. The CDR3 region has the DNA TGTGCCAGTAGTAGGGGACAAGTCTCCTACGAGCAGTACTTC. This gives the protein CASSRGQVSYEQYF.